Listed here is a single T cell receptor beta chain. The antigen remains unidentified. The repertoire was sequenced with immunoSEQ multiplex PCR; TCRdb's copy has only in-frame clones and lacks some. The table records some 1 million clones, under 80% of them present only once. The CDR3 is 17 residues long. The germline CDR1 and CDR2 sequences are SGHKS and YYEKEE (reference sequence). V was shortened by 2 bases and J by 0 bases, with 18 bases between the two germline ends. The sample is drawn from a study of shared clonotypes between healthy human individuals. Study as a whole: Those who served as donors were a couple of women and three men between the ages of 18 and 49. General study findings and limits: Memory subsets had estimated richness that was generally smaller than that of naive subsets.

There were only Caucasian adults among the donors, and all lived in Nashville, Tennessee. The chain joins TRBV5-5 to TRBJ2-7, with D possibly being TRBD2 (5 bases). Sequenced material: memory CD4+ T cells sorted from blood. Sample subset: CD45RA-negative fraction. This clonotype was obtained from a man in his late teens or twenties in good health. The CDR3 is CASSFLPTGLSSYEQYF. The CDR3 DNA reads TGTGCCAGCAGCTTTCTACCTACGGGGTTGAGCTCCTACGAGCAGTACTTC.